The clone carrying this T cell receptor beta chain was detected many times. This sample was included in a study of identical twins. V was shortened by 5 bases and J by 2 bases, with 15 bases between the two germline ends. In germline, CDR1 is MNHNS, CDR2 SASEGT. This CDR3 comprises 15 residues. Using its own MiXCR run on the 5' RACE reads, TCRdb lists one record per CDR3 protein. The table records 140,000 to 150,000 distinct CDR3 sequences, around 3.6% of them present only once. The sample consisted of memory T cells sorted from blood. The chain uses TRBV6-1 and TRBJ1-1; D gene ambiguous. The sequence derives from a man aged 18 to 29 in good health. The CDR3 DNA reads as TGTGCCAGCAGTCAAACGGCGGCGGCCAACACTGAAGCTTTCTTT. Protein product: CASSQTAAANTEAFF.